This T cell receptor (beta chain) was observed in a study of blood T cell repertoires in COVID-19. Original handling: Nucleated cell counts were estimated from reference gene primer amplification. The method was immunoSEQ multiplex PCR; TCRdb's version includes in-frame clones alone and lacks a portion of them. The V and J calls and the clone size are those of that table, but D and trimming were determined from the DNA. The sample consists of tens of thousands of clones, about 88% of them appearing once. The sequenced sample consisted of peripheral blood. This clonotype was sampled from a human donor in a cohort sampled during active COVID-19. The donor label of this sample is uncertain.

This CDR3 reads CASSYPGQGVYEQYF. The CDR3 bases are TGTGCCAGCAGTTACCCGGGACAGGGGGTCTACGAGCAGTACTTC. The genes are TRBV6-6 and TRBJ2-7; TRBD1 matches at 11 bases. This CDR3 is built from 15 residues. The junction had 3 bases not matched to a gene; V was cut back by 2 bases and J by 3 bases. Germline values: CDR1 MNHNY, CDR2 SVGAGI (reference sequence).